Sequencing of this T cell receptor beta chain was carried out in a study of T cell responses to AZD1222 COVID-19 vaccine (dated by TCRdb to about 2021). In the study overall: TCR sequencing covered over 230 trial participants: 200 to 220 given two doses of AZD1222 and 26 given two doses of MenACWY control vaccine. Trial participants were enrolled by age into 18-55, 56-69 and 70-plus year subgroups, with roughly 160, 29 and 62 TCR-sequenced participants respectively. Overall results and qualifications from the work: Only five or six AZD1222 recipients were SARS-CoV-2 seropositive at baseline, limiting conclusions about previously exposed vaccinees. A significant rise in spike-specific TCR breadth and depth was observed after two AZD1222 doses relative to day 0 and relative to MenACWY recipients. Reportedly, almost half of the unique spike-specific TCRs recognized epitopes lying outside the regions that are mutated in the B.1.351 and B.1.1.7 variants. The whole spike protein was spanned by vaccine-associated CD4 TCRs, and dominant responses were seen in regions 160-218 and 743-854. In the small 56-69-year group, the increase in depth fell short of significance, most likely because of low power. Because no samples from the day 14 peak response were available, repertoires could be characterized only after the peak T cell response. Participants were mostly white British and included more females than males, and it was suggested by the authors that clonal diversity may have been underestimated.

The CDR3 regions of human TCRbeta chains were analyzed by immunosequencing. Turning to the authors' computational methods: TCRs in the repertoires were compared against a reference library of SARS-CoV-2-specific TCRs that had been generated with the MIRA antigen-specificity platform. Breadth was defined as the fraction of unique TCRs that were SARS-CoV-2-associated. Depth was defined as the fraction of total T cells that were SARS-CoV-2-associated. Each spike-specific TCR was assigned to its reactive spike region and to a CD4 or CD8 class using the MIRA data. Log10-transformed breadth and depth values were compared by one-way ANOVA with Sidak's multiple comparisons tests. As stored in TCRdb, this immuneACCESS dataset retains in-frame rearrangements with V and J assigned. A fraction of the clones does not appear; measured against another copy, unresolved V genes explain less than half of the discrepancy, and the remainder lacks a known reason. Clone size and V and J calls were adopted from that table, with D and trimming inferred from the DNA. This sample lists 120,000 or so clones; over 75% were detected once. 3.5% to 4.5% of the sample is taken by the ten largest.

CDR1 SGHAT and CDR2 FQNNGV are derived from the germline V gene. The cysteine opens and the valine closes a CDR3 of 13 amino acids. Of all the DNA, just the CDR3 is kept, 39 bases in frame from base 1. Between the V and J ends, shortened by 2 bases and 3 bases respectively, the junction contains 8 bases. In regard to this clone: It lacks a known antigen. Per-base quality was not reported, and no clone a single base away is much larger than it.

The time point label of this sample denotes: about 28 days (+/-7) after the second vaccine dose. The treatment or condition label, as the study defines it: meningococcal conjugate vaccine given as trial control. Vaccinee samples came from UK trials COV001 and COV002, including a single-blind randomized controlled phase 2/3 trial of AZD1222 (ChAdOx1 nCoV-19) in healthy adults. For TCRbeta chain sequencing, PBMC samples were collected from trial participants at day 0 and at day 28 after the second dose. The sequenced sample was peripheral blood, obtained 28 days after the second dose of the MenACWY control vaccine. The sequence is built from TRBV11-2 and TRBJ2-7, with the D gene tentatively TRBD1 or TRBD2, based on 5 matching bases in each. The receptor comes from an adult who received the MenACWY meningococcal vaccine as a control. DNA sequence: TGTGCCAGCAGCTTATTTGGGGGCTACGAGCAGTACGTC. Its coded protein is CASSLFGGYEQYV.